The 15 T cell receptor beta chains below come from one sample, sequenced in a study of cytomegalovirus exposure and HLA in healthy donors. Researchers ran the PCR with 60 Vbeta and 13 Jbeta primers. The method was immunoSEQ multiplex PCR; TCRdb's version includes in-frame clones alone and lacks a portion of them. Of under 110,000 clones listed, roughly 76% are singletons. Sequencing used PBMCs. The source of these receptors is a man in his forties in good health and CMV-seronegative.

The V call is TRBV15, the J call TRBJ1-5; 11 bases map to TRBD1. CDR1 is LNHNV, CDR2 YYDKDF, per germline (reference sequence). V lost 6 bases to trimming and J lost 0 bases; unmatched junction nucleotides: 7. This CDR3 region has 17 residues. CDR3 DNA: TGTGCCACCAGAAGGGACAGGGGGTACCTTAGCAATCAGCCCCAGCATTTT. It encodes CATRRDRGYLSNQPQHF.

The table lists this clone with a few counts. The gene calls are TRBV5-1 and TRBJ1-6, with no clear D. The length of the CDR3 is 16 residues. Trimming pared 4 bases from V and 9 bases from J, leaving 20 bases between. Germline values: CDR1 SGHRS, CDR2 YFSETQ. The CDR3 reads CASSISGPNRGSPLHF. The CDR3 coding sequence is TGCGCCAGCAGCATTTCCGGCCCCAATAGAGGTTCACCCCTCCACTTT. Full variable domain (remainder filled in from reference TRBV5-1 and TRBJ1-6): KAGVTQTPRYLIKTRGQQVTLSCSPISGHRSVSWYQQTPGQGLQFLFEYFSETQRNKGNFPGRFSGRQFSNSRSEMNVSTLELGDSALYLCASSISGPNRGSPLHFGNGTRLTVT.

This chain links TRBV5-1 with TRBJ2-5; weak D call: TRBD1 (6 bases). The CDR3 loop spans 13 amino acids. Between the trimmed V and J ends, which lost 0 bases and 6 bases, there was a span of 9 bases. Looked up from germline, CDR1 is SGHRS and CDR2 is YFSETQ. Written as DNA, the CDR3 is TGCGCCAGCAGCTTGGACAGGGAGAAGACCCAGTACTTC. Amino acid sequence: CASSLDREKTQYF.

The rearrangement links TRBV6-1 to TRBJ2-7, with 8 positions matching TRBD1. CDR3 length: 15 amino acids. The junction had 8 bases not matched to a gene; V was cut back by 2 bases and J by 5 bases. Germline CDR1 MNHNS, CDR2 SASEGT. CDR3 region: CASSEFETGVHEQYF. DNA for the CDR3: TGTGCCAGCAGTGAATTTGAGACAGGGGTCCACGAGCAGTACTTC.

This clone was counted a single time. The chain is built from TRBV5-1 and TRBJ2-7; 7 nucleotides align to TRBD2. Germline CDR1 and CDR2: SGHRS and YFSETQ. This CDR3 comprises 15 residues. V was clipped by 4 bases and J by 2 bases; unmatched bases: 9. The CDR3 bases are TGCGCCAGCAGCGTGGCACTAGCGTCCCCCTACGAGCAGTACTTC. Residues: CASSVALASPYEQYF.

V usage is TRBV7-2 and J usage is TRBJ2-7, with TRBD1 matching over 8 bases. J was trimmed by 6 bases and V by 4 bases; bases with no gene match: 5. Germline loops: CDR1 SGHTA, CDR2 FQGNSA. The CDR3 totals 13 residues. In nucleotides, the CDR3 is TGTGCCAGCAGCTCCAGGGGGCATGGCGAGCAGTACGTC. It is translated as CASSSRGHGEQYV.

This chain uses TRBV5-6 with TRBJ1-3; D is unresolved. The germline V and J ends were trimmed by 0 bases and 9 bases, with 7 bases remaining between them. The CDR3 has 12 residues. Germline CDR1 and CDR2: SGHDT and YYEEEE. The CDR3 DNA reads TGTGCCAGCAGCTTGGGCGGCTTCACCATATATTTT. Its protein product is CASSLGGFTIYF.

The chain recombines TRBV18 with TRBJ2-3; TRBD2 is a possible D gene (6 bases). CDR1 and CDR2 (germline): KGHSH, LQKENI. V gave up 9 bases and J gave up 2 bases, with 9 bases separating them. This CDR3 has 12 amino acids. The CDR3, as DNA: TGTGCCAGTGGACTATCCACAGATACGCAGTATTTT. Amino acid sequence: CASGLSTDTQYF.

This clone has just one count. One end of the junction does not line up with germline, which may come from a read error. The chain combines TRBV7-2 with TRBJ1-6; D is uncertain. CDR1 is SGHTA and CDR2 is FQGNSA in the germline V gene. The CDR3 has 13 amino acids. CDR3 region: CASSQDGNSPLHF. CDR3 nucleotides: TGTGCCAGCAGCCAGGACGGGAATTCCCCCCTCCACTTT.

The chain combines TRBV19 with TRBJ1-6; D remains ambiguous. V dropped 4 bases and J dropped 9 bases, with 13 bases sitting between them. Germline CDR1 reads LNHDA; CDR2 reads SQIVND (reference sequence). This CDR3 has 14 amino acids. DNA of the CDR3: TGTGCCAGTAGTAGGAGGGAAGAAGCTTCACCCCTCCACTTT. Its protein is CASSRREEASPLHF.

The chain recombines TRBV6-1 with TRBJ2-2, with TRBD1 matching over 9 bases. Looked up from germline, CDR1 is MNHNS and CDR2 is SASEGT. J gave up 1 base and V 6 bases, and 3 bases lay outside the gene matches. The CDR3 has 15 amino acids. The CDR3 loop reads CASRGQGRNTGELFF. The CDR3 bases are TGTGCCAGCAGAGGACAGGGGAGGAACACCGGGGAGCTGTTTTTT.

The chain combines TRBV28 with TRBJ2-7, with 7 bases that match TRBD2. Per the germline V gene, CDR1 is MDHEN and CDR2 is SYDVKM. Trimming cost V 5 bases and J 7 bases; bases outside gene matches: 8. The length of the CDR3 is 13 residues. In nucleotides, the CDR3 is TGTGCCAGCAGTGGGGGACTATGGGGGGAGCAGTACGTC. Amino acids: CASSGGLWGEQYV.

The chain has TRBV19 and TRBJ2-2; D remains ambiguous. The V end was cut by 1 base, the J end by 1 base, with 7 bases between. CDR1 is LNHDA, CDR2 SQIVND, per germline (reference sequence). This CDR3 is built from 15 residues. The CDR3 bases are TGTGCCAGTAGTATAGGCCAGGAGAACACCGGGGAGCTGTTTTTT. It specifies CASSIGQENTGELFF.

Only one count was recorded for this clone. V gene TRBV7-9 combines with J gene TRBJ2-1, with D perhaps matching TRBD2 (5 bases). Per the germline V gene, CDR1 is SEHNR and CDR2 is FQNEAQ (reference sequence). Trimming cost V 1 base and J 14 bases, with 15 bases left between them. CDR3 length: 13 residues. The CDR3: CASSLERQTGEFF. In DNA form, the CDR3 reads TGTGCCAGCAGCTTAGAGAGACAAACCGGGGAGTTCTTC.

This clone came up a few times. The CDR3 loop is CASSTRGGTHSYEQYF. The CDR3 nucleotides are TGTGCCAGCAGCACCCGGGGGGGGACCCACTCCTACGAGCAGTACTTC. The chain links TRBV13 to TRBJ2-7, with 8 bases identical to TRBD2. Germline lookup yields CDR1 PRHDT and CDR2 FYEKMQ (reference sequence). V shed 5 bases, J shed 0 bases, and the junction held 9 bases outside the gene matches. The CDR3 runs 16 residues.